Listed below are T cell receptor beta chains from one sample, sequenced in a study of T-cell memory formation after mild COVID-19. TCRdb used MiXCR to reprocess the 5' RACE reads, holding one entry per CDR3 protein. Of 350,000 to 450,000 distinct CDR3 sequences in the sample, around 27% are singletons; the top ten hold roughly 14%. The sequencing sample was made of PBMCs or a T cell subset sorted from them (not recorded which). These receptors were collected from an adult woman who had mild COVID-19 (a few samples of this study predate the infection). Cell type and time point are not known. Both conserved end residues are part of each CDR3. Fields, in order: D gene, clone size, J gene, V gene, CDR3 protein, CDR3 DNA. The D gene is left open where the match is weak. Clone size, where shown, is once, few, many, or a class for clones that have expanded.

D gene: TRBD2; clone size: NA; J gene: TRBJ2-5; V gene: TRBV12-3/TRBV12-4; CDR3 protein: CASSLGQTSKIQETQYF; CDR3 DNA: TGTGCCAGCAGTTTAGGGCAGACTAGCAAGATCCAAGAGACCCAGTACTTC
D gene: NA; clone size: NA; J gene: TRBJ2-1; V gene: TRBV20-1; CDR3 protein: CSANEQFF; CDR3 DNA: TGCAGTGCTAATGAGCAGTTCTTC
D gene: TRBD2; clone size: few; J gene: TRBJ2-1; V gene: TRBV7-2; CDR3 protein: CASSLGLAGPGEQFF; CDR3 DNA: TGTGCCAGCAGCTTAGGGTTAGCGGGACCGGGGGAGCAGTTCTTC
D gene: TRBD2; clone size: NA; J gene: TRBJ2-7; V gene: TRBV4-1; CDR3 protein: CASSHGTSGGYEQYF; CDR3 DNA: TGCGCCAGCAGCCATGGGACTAGCGGGGGCTACGAGCAGTACTTC
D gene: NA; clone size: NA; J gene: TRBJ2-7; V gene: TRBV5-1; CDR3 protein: CASSLDDGSYYEQYF; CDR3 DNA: TGCGCCAGCAGCTTGGACGATGGCAGTTACTACGAGCAGTACTTC
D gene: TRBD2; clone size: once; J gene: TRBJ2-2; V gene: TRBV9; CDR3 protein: CASSVRSLAGGSGELFF; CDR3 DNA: TGTGCCAGCAGCGTACGTAGCTTGGCGGGAGGTTCCGGGGAGCTGTTTTTT
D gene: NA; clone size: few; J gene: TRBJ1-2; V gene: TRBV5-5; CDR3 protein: CASRRSGGAYGYTF; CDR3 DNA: TGTGCCAGCAGACGCTCGGGGGGGGCCTATGGCTACACCTTC
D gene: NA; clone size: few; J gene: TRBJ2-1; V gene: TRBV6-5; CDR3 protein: CASSWGARALSYNEQFF; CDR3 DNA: TGTGCCAGCAGTTGGGGGGCGCGGGCTTTATCCTACAATGAGCAGTTCTTC
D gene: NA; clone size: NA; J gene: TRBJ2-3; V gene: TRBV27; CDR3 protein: CASSPGVDSTDTQYF; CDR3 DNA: TGTGCCAGCAGCCCCGGAGTGGATAGCACAGATACGCAGTATTTT
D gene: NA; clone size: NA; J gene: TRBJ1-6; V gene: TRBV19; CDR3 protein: CASLGQVINSPLHF; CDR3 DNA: TGTGCCAGCCTTGGGCAGGTGATTAATTCACCCCTCCACTTT
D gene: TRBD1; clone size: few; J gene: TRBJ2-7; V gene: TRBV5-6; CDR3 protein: CASSLGQGATYEQYF; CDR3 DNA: TGTGCCAGCAGCTTGGGACAGGGGGCAACCTACGAGCAGTACTTC